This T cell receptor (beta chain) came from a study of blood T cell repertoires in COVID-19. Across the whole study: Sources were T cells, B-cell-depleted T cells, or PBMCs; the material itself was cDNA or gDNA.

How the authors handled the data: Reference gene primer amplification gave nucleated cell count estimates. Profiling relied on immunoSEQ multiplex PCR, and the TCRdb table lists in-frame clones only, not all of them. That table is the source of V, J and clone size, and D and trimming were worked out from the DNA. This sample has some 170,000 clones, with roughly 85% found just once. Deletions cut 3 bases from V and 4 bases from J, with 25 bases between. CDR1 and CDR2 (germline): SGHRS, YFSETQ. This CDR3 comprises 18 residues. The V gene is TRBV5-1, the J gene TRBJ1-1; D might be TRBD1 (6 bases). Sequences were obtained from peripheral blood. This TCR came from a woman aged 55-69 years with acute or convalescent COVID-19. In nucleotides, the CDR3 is TGCGCCAGCAGCTCCGGATACAGGGAACGTCCGACCTTCACTGAAGCTTTCTTT. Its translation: CASSSGYRERPTFTEAFF.